The clone carrying this T cell receptor (beta chain) was detected only a few times. Its specificity is unknown. Germline loops: CDR1 SGHDT, CDR2 YYEEEE. The trim removed 4 bases at V and 4 bases at J, leaving 13 bases unmatched. The CDR3 spans 17 residues. Template switching added a universal primer site; cDNA carried unique molecular identifiers. A single record per CDR3 protein comes from TCRdb applying MiXCR to the 5' RACE reads. The sample includes roughly 290,000 distinct CDR3 sequences, about 8.9% of them seen just once. This sample was taken from a study of identical twins. Study-wide findings and caveats: Zero-insertion findings could be partly confounded by invariant cells (MAIT and iNKT cells). Insertions were reduced in abundant cord blood beta clonotypes but not in memory repertoires.

These data also featured in a second study, about yellow fever vaccine responses in identical twins. As that study records: It has been reported that, in twins, the vaccine T cell response seemed partly convergent and partly personalized.

This clonotype was obtained from a woman aged 18-29 years in good health. The sample consisted of memory (CD45RO+) T cells sorted from blood. The chain joins TRBV5-6 to TRBJ2-1; 8 positions match TRBD2. CDR3 residues: CASSLPGGAGVYNEQFF. CDR3 coding DNA: TGTGCCAGCAGCCTACCGGGGGGAGCGGGGGTATACAATGAGCAGTTCTTC.